This record covers a single TCR beta chain. This clonotype was seen more than once but under ten times. Which antigen it targets is not known. It has no much larger one-base neighbor in the sample; base qualities were not kept. The sample comes from a study of T-cell memory formation after mild COVID-19 (dated by TCRdb to the early 2020s). For the study in its entirety: Most TCR sequence clusters were specific to one of the two donors. Longitudinal TCRalpha and TCRbeta repertoire sequencing tracked T-cell clones expanding and contracting after mild COVID-19 in two donors. The cohort comprised two young, previously healthy adult volunteers, one female and one male.

The full study reports these points: Whether the second-wave clones peaking on day 37 were SARS-CoV-2 specific was not confirmed. Contracting CD4+ clones were located mainly in the CM and EM memory subsets, whereas CD8+ clones were found to be enriched in EMRA. The detection of some responding clones in pre-infection memory suggests that pre-existing cross-reactive memory T cells joined the SARS-CoV-2 response. Only a couple of mild cases were covered in the study, and larger cohorts including severe cases with pre-infection samples were considered necessary. Clones contracting from day 15 to 85 had balanced CD4/CD8 phenotypes, while a second wave expanding from day 15 to 37 was biased towards CD4+.

Ficoll-Paque density gradient centrifugation was used to isolate PBMCs. Data came from an Illumina NovaSeq 6000. TCRalpha and TCRbeta cDNA libraries were constructed by 5'RACE with constant-segment primers, with sample barcodes and unique molecular identifiers being introduced. RNA was extracted from every sample with Trizol reagent. Amplification of the libraries took two PCR steps, and the second step added a second sample barcode plus Illumina TruSeq adapters. The libraries were sequenced on an Illumina NovaSeq using 2 x 150 bp paired-end reads. As for the original processing: With migec v1.2.7, reads were demultiplexed and then collapsed into UMI-guided consensus sequences. Using mixcr v2.1.11, UMI consensuses were aligned to TRA and TRB V and J templates and then assembled into clonotypes. A clonotype was counted as expanded or contracted only if both edgeR and NoisET called the change significant, with noise models trained on biological replicates. For edgeR calls, the cutoffs were a false discovery rate-adjusted p below 0.01 and a log2 fold-change threshold of 1. PCA with hierarchical clustering of max-normalized trajectories of the 1000 most abundant clonotypes was used as exploratory dynamics analysis. Each responding clone was given a CD4 or CD8 phenotype based on the CD4+ and CD8+ repertoires, which had been sequenced separately. The raw public reads went through TCRdb reprocessing: fastp at Q25, MiXCR clone calling, in-frame beta chains kept. Duplicate CDR3 protein sequences are folded into a single record with the most common DNA and genes. None of the V and J calls come from the authors' own analysis; TCRdb made them. The table for this sample lists roughly 150,000 distinct CDR3 sequences; 10% to 15% of them were counted only once. The ten biggest clones cover roughly 3.3% of the sample.

The sequenced material came from PBMCs or a T cell subset sorted from them (not recorded which). This sequence was found in a man between 18 and 29 years old who had mild COVID-19 (a few samples of this study predate the infection). The sample titles of this study are shuffled in the database, so cell type and time point are left out; the donor was told from shared clones.

Read as DNA, the sequence is TGTGCCAGCAGCCATCAGGGATCTGAAGCTTTCTTT. Its translation reads: CASSHQGSEAFF. The rearrangement joined TRBV12-3 or TRBV12-4 to TRBJ1-1; TRBD1 is perhaps the D gene, given 5 matching bases. V is shortened by 6 bases, J by 6 bases, and the region joining them spans 11 bases. Its CDR3 holds 12 amino acids, cysteine through phenylalanine. Just CDR3 DNA is preserved here, 36 bases in frame from base 1.